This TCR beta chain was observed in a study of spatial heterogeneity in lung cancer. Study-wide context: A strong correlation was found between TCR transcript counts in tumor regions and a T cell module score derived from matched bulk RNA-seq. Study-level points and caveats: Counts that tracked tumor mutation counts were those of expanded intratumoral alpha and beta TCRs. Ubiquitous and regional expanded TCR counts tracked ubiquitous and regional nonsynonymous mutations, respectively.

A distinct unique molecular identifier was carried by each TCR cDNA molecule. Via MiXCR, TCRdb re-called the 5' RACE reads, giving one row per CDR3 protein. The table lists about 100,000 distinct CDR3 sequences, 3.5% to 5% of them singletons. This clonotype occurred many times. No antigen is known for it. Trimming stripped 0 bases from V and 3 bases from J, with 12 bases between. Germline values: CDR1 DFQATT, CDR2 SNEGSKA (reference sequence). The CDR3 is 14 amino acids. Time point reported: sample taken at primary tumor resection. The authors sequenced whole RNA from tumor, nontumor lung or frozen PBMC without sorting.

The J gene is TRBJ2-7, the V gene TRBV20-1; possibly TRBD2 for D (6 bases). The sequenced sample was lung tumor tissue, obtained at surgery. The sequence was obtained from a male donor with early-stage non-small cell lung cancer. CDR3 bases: TGCAGTGCTAGAGAGGAGGGAGAAAACTACGAGCAGTACTTC. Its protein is CSAREEGENYEQYF.